One and the same sample provided the 2 T cell receptor beta chains below, sequenced in a study of HIV-infected children after antiretroviral therapy interruption. The treatment is: PENTA 11 planned treatment interruption arm or continuous ART arm. RNA-based 3' RACE libraries used unique molecular identifiers. TCRdb reprocessed the 3' RACE reads with MiXCR, giving one entry per CDR3 protein. The data show some 16,000 distinct CDR3 sequences, with approximately 3% seen just once and less than 6% held by the top ten. Source: CD45RA+ CD4+ T cells from PBMCs, taken from a donor given antiretroviral therapy, either interrupted or continuous. Indicated subset: naive CD4+ CD45RA+ CD45RO- T cells. The receptors shown here come from a child aged 2-17 years with HIV.

This clonotype was observed at least ten times. The chain joins TRBV20-1 to TRBJ1-1; no definite D call. Germline CDR1 and CDR2: DFQATT and SNEGSKA (reference sequence). Deletions cut 0 bases from V and 0 bases from J, with 14 bases between. The CDR3 covers 16 residues. The CDR3 DNA reads as TGCAGTGCTAGAGATAGGCGCGCAGCTTTGAACACTGAAGCTTTCTTT. Encoded protein: CSARDRRAALNTEAFF.

In its sample, this clonotype was seen many times. The rearrangement joins TRBV7-9 to TRBJ2-2; D unresolved. The germline V gene encodes CDR1 SEHNR and CDR2 FQNEAQ (reference sequence). Trimming took 4 bases from V and 7 from J, leaving 10 bases between them. The CDR3 contains 13 residues. For the CDR3, the DNA is TGTGCCAGCAGCTCCGGACGGAGCGGGGAGCTGTTTTTT. It yields the protein CASSSGRSGELFF.